This entry lists 32 T cell receptor beta chains sequenced from one sample in a study of blood T cells in healthy people across ages. Combining a sample-barcoded 5' primer with a J-beta primer mix, a second PCR ran for about 6 to 11 cycles. TCRdb re-called the 5' RACE reads with MiXCR, one entry per CDR3 protein. The repertoire holds about 640,000 distinct CDR3 sequences, with 25% to 35% as singletons. The sequenced sample consisted of blood. The source of these receptors is a woman aged 80 or older in good health.

To note about this clonotype: A much larger clone lies a single base off, so this may be a read error. Given the absence of the conserved phenylalanine or tryptophan at the CDR3 end, a read error is likely. The chain joins TRBV7-9 to TRBJ1-2, with TRBD1 as a possible D gene (5 bases). V lost 2 bases to trimming and J lost 4 bases, with 8 bases between them. Germline values: CDR1 SEHNR, CDR2 FQNEAQ (reference sequence). This CDR3 spans 13 amino acids. As DNA, the CDR3 is TGTGCCAGCAGCTTAAGGGGCGCCTATGGCTACACCTGC. Protein: CASSLRGAYGYTC.

In its sample, this clonotype was seen many times. V and J are TRBV3-1 and TRBJ2-1, with D possibly TRBD1 on 5 matching bases. V dropped 4 bases and J dropped 9 bases, with 13 bases sitting between them. The CDR3 contains 13 residues. The germline CDR1 and CDR2 sequences are LGHDT and YNNKEL (reference sequence). The CDR3 DNA follows: TGTGCCAGCAGCCGAGTCTGGGGCGGTGAGCAGTTCTTC. This gives the protein CASSRVWGGEQFF.

The V call is TRBV18, the J call TRBJ1-2, with TRBD1 identical over 12 bases. This CDR3 is 19 amino acids long. Germline CDR1 KGHSH, CDR2 LQKENI. V was pared by 0 bases and J by 3 bases, with 11 bases of the junction left unmatched. In DNA, the CDR3 is TGTGCCAGCTCACCACCGAATATTTGGGACAGGGGGCAAGACTATGGCTACACCTTC. It is translated as CASSPPNIWDRGQDYGYTF.

This clonotype was seen many times. The chain has TRBV18 and TRBJ2-7; D could derive from TRBD1 or TRBD2 (6 bases each). With 2 bases removed from V and 3 bases from J, the gap between germline ends came to 17 bases. The CDR3 loop spans 16 amino acids. From germline, CDR1 is KGHSH and CDR2 LQKENI. The CDR3 reads CASSPSGTGTYYEQYF. The CDR3 DNA follows: TGTGCCAGCTCACCATCGGGGACTGGGACATACTACGAGCAGTACTTC.

The sample holds many counts of this clonotype. The genes are TRBV5-1 and TRBJ1-2; TRBD1 is a possible D gene (6 bases). Germline lookup yields CDR1 SGHRS and CDR2 YFSETQ. Deletions cut 3 bases from V and 8 bases from J, with 11 bases between. The CDR3 has 12 amino acids. CDR3: CASSSTGPGYTF. The CDR3 DNA follows: TGCGCCAGCAGCTCTACAGGGCCCGGCTACACCTTC.

The CDR3 sequence is CASTKSDYQETQYF. DNA for the CDR3: TGTGCCAGCACCAAAAGCGACTACCAAGAGACCCAGTACTTC. This sequence joins TRBV2 and TRBJ2-5; D unresolved. This CDR3 has 14 residues. Per germline, CDR1 SNHLY and CDR2 FYNNEI. The ends were cut back, 7 bases at V and 0 bases at J, with 12 bases in the middle.

This clonotype was seen repeatedly, ten times or more. The chain links TRBV10-3 to TRBJ2-3; 14 bases line up with TRBD2. J lost 6 bases, V lost 0 bases, and 2 bases had no gene match. The CDR3 is 16 residues long. The V gene's germline CDR1 is ENHRY and CDR2 SYGVKD. The CDR3 DNA reads as TGTGCCATCAGTGAGTCGACTAGCGGGGGGGCCGATACGCAGTATTTT. The encoded protein is CAISESTSGGADTQYF.

Remarks on this clonotype: Possible read error: a much larger clone is one base away. The chain carries TRBV9 and TRBJ2-5; D perhaps matches TRBD2 (5 bases). Germline CDR1 is SGDLS and CDR2 is YYNGEE. This CDR3 is 18 amino acids long. Deletions cut 4 bases from V and 11 bases from J, with 33 bases between. CDR3 nucleotide sequence: TGTGCCAGCAGCTCAATCCCAACCCGACTATTACTCAGGAATGAGCAGTACTTC. It translates to CASSSIPTRLLLRNEQYF. The variable domain in full, with the rest retrieved from reference TRBV9 and TRBJ2-5, is DSGVTQTPKHLITATGQRVTLRCSPRSGDLSVYWYQQSLDQGLQFLIQYYNGEERAKGNILERFSAQQFPDLHSELNLSSLELGDSALYFCASSSIPTRLLLRNEQYFGPGTRLLVL.

The sample holds a few counts of this clonotype. CDR3 sequence reads: CSVELGRVTEAFF. CDR3 coding DNA: TGCAGCGTTGAATTGGGCAGGGTCACTGAAGCTTTCTTT. The chain has TRBV29-1 and TRBJ1-1; TRBD1 is a possible D gene (5 bases). CDR3 length: 13 residues. Deletions cut 2 bases from V and 4 bases from J, with 11 bases between. Germline CDR1 SQVTM, CDR2 ANQGSEA. Together with reference TRBV29-1 and TRBJ1-1, the CDR3 gives the full variable domain: SAVISQKPSRDICQRGTSLTIQCQVDSQVTMMFWYRQQPGQSLTLIATANQGSEATYESGFVIDKFPISRPNLTFSTLTVSNMSPEDSSIYLCSVELGRVTEAFFGQGTRLTVV.

The chain couples TRBV19 to TRBJ2-3; 7 bases are shared with TRBD2. Trimming cost V 3 bases and J 0 bases; bases outside gene matches: 6. Germline lookup yields CDR1 LNHDA and CDR2 SQIVND (reference sequence). The CDR3 is made up of 16 amino acids. CDR3 coding DNA: TGTGCCAGTAGTATTGGCGGGAGCTCTAGCACAGATACGCAGTATTTT. Translation: CASSIGGSSSTDTQYF.

The V call is TRBV3-1, the J call TRBJ2-1, with TRBD2 identical over 7 bases. Per the germline V gene, CDR1 is LGHDT and CDR2 is YNNKEL (reference sequence). The trim removed 4 bases at V and 5 bases at J, leaving 8 bases unmatched. There are 15 residues in the CDR3. The CDR3 loop reads CASSPWGGGDNEQFF. The CDR3 coding sequence is TGTGCCAGCAGCCCTTGGGGGGGGGGAGACAATGAGCAGTTCTTC.

This clonotype has at least ten counts. This chain links TRBV20-1 with TRBJ2-5; maybe TRBD2 (7 bases). The CDR3 covers 16 residues. Germline CDR1 and CDR2: DFQATT and SNEGSKA (reference sequence). CDR3 in amino acids: CSSPGTTARGQETQYF. The CDR3 DNA follows: TGCAGCAGTCCCGGGACTACCGCCAGGGGACAAGAGACCCAGTACTTC.

This clonotype was picked up many times. V usage is TRBV12-3 or TRBV12-4 and J usage is TRBJ2-5; D call uncertain. V dropped 2 bases and J dropped 0 bases, with 1 base sitting between them. The CDR3 consists of 12 residues. CDR3 protein: CASSLNQETQYF. The CDR3, as DNA: TGTGCCAGCAGTTTAAACCAAGAGACCCAGTACTTC.

This chain joins TRBV20-1 and TRBJ1-5; D unresolved. Germline CDR1 is DFQATT and CDR2 is SNEGSKA (reference sequence). V lost 0 bases and J 2 bases, leaving 8 bases between the germline ends. CDR3 length: 14 amino acids. The DNA of the CDR3 is TGCAGTGCTAGAGACTGGGCGGGCAATCAGCCCCAGCATTTT. The encoded protein is CSARDWAGNQPQHF.

On this clonotype itself: A much larger clone differs by one base, so this may be a read error. The V and J genes are TRBV20-1 and TRBJ1-5; D not resolved. V shed 5 bases and J shed 2 bases, with 10 bases lying between them. Looked up from germline, CDR1 is DFQATT and CDR2 is SNEGSKA (reference sequence). This CDR3 has 13 amino acids. The CDR3 DNA sequence: TGCAGTGCTGGGCCTATTGGCAATCAGCCCCAGCATTTT. The encoded protein is CSAGPIGNQPQHF.

To note about this clonotype: A much larger clone lies one base from this, so it may be a read error. The CDR3: CASSVGGRGETQYF. CDR3 nucleotide sequence: TGTGCCAGCAGCGTAGGGGGCCGGGGTGAGACCCAGTACTTC. The chain links TRBV9 to TRBJ2-5, with D perhaps assigned TRBD1 or TRBD2 (5 bases each). With 0 bases removed from V and 5 bases from J, the gap between germline ends came to 11 bases. CDR1 SGDLS and CDR2 YYNGEE come from the germline V gene. The CDR3 loop spans 14 amino acids.

The V gene is TRBV28, the J gene TRBJ1-2, with D tentatively TRBD1 (5 bases). The CDR3 contains 15 residues. V was pared by 5 bases and J by 1 base, with 14 bases between. The germline V gene has CDR1 MDHEN and CDR2 SYDVKM. CDR3 protein: CASSPQVGGNYGYTF. CDR3 in DNA: TGTGCCAGCAGTCCCCAAGTTGGGGGTAACTATGGCTACACCTTC.

This clonotype has ten or more counts. The chain is built from TRBV20-1 and TRBJ2-7; TRBD2 might be the D (6 bases). Germline CDR1 and CDR2: DFQATT and SNEGSKA (reference sequence). Trimming cost V 0 bases and J 5 bases, with 17 bases left between them. The CDR3 is 15 amino acids. CDR3 sequence reads: CSARDLGGSLNEQYF. CDR3 nucleotides: TGCAGTGCTAGAGATCTAGGAGGGTCCCTTAACGAGCAGTACTTC.

The V and J genes are TRBV9 and TRBJ2-5; D is perhaps TRBD1 or TRBD2 (6 bases each). Germline CDR1 SGDLS, CDR2 YYNGEE. The CDR3 is made up of 16 amino acids. Between the trimmed V and J ends, which lost 4 bases and 11 bases, there was a span of 27 bases. CDR3 region: CASSPGGSSLGNEQYF. The CDR3 bases are TGTGCCAGCAGCCCCGGGGGCTCGTCCTTGGGCAATGAGCAGTACTTC.

There are many counts of this clonotype. The genes are TRBV7-2 and TRBJ2-5; D is ambiguous. This CDR3 has 12 residues. Between the trimmed V and J ends, which lost 4 bases and 7 bases, there was a span of 10 bases. Germline loops: CDR1 SGHTA, CDR2 FQGNSA. This CDR3 is CASSSRTGTQYF. In DNA form, the CDR3 reads TGTGCCAGCAGCTCTAGGACGGGGACCCAGTACTTC. Filled out from reference TRBV7-2 and TRBJ2-5, the complete variable domain reads GAGVSQSPSNKVTEKGKDVELRCDPISGHTALYWYRQSLGQGLEFLIYFQGNSAPDKSGLPSDRFSAERTGGSVSTLTIQRTQQEDSAVYLCASSSRTGTQYFGPGTRLLVL.

Of note for this clonotype: One end of the junction fails to match germline, which may point to a read error. This rearrangement joins TRBV7-2 to TRBJ1-2; D is unclear. Germline values: CDR1 SGHTA, CDR2 FQGNSA. The CDR3 has 14 amino acids. Written as DNA, the CDR3 is TGTGCCAGCGGCTTAGACGGGGCTAACTATGGCTACACCTTC. Its protein is CASGLDGANYGYTF.

This clonotype was seen a handful of times. The chain employs TRBV6-1 and TRBJ2-1, with 12 nucleotides matching TRBD1. The assigned J gene may be wrong: the sequence end matches TRBJ2-7 better. Germline V gene sequence: CDR1 MNHNS, CDR2 SASEGT. This CDR3 region has 18 residues. CDR3 protein: CASTRGQGASSSYNEQYF. DNA of the CDR3: TGTGCCAGCACCCGGGGACAGGGGGCCTCCAGCTCCTACAATGAGCAGTACTTC.

This clonotype was counted many times. A read error is possible here, since a much larger clone lies one base away. The J gene is TRBJ2-1, the V gene TRBV12-3 or TRBV12-4; D remains unclear. Gene TRBJ2-7 matches the end of the DNA better, so the J call may be wrong. This CDR3 spans 17 amino acids. The CDR3 region is CASRNPLWVSSYNEQYF. In DNA form, the CDR3 reads TGTGCCAGCAGAAACCCCTTATGGGTAAGCTCCTACAATGAGCAGTACTTC.

The genes are TRBV3-1 and TRBJ1-1, with 7 bases that match TRBD1. V trimming: 10 bases; J trimming: 5 bases; junction bases outside the gene matches: 10. Germline V gene lookup returns CDR1 LGHDT and CDR2 YNNKEL (reference sequence). There are 13 residues in the CDR3. CDR3 coding DNA: TGTGCCACCTCGACAGGGATGACGACTGAAGCTTTCTTT. It translates to CATSTGMTTEAFF.

Notes on this clonotype: A read error may account for a junction end that differs from germline. The rearrangement joins TRBV3-1 to TRBJ2-3, with D maybe TRBD2 (7 bases). Germline V CDR1 and CDR2: LGHDT, YNNKEL (reference sequence). There are 16 residues in the CDR3. The DNA for the CDR3 is TGTGCCAGCAACCAAGAATCGGGGGGCCCGGGAGATACGCAGTATTTT. Translation: CASNQESGGPGDTQYF.

This clonotype was counted ten times or more. J is TRBJ1-2 and V is TRBV6-5; the D is unclear. Trimming took 0 bases from V and 2 from J, leaving 7 bases between them. The CDR3 runs to 14 residues. Looked up from germline, CDR1 is MNHEY and CDR2 is SVGAGI. CDR3 residues: CASSYSIPNYGYTF. The CDR3 nucleotides are TGTGCCAGCAGTTACTCGATACCCAACTATGGCTACACCTTC.

This chain connects TRBV5-1 to TRBJ2-4, with D possibly matching TRBD2 (6 bases). Trimming removed 4 bases from V and 13 bases from J, with 24 bases in between. CDR3 length equals 15 residues. Per the germline V gene, CDR1 is SGHRS and CDR2 is YFSETQ. The CDR3 DNA follows: TGCGCCAGCAGCCGGGTCGGAGAGCGTGGCGGGGAGCAGTACTTC. This encodes CASSRVGERGGEQYF.

V and J are TRBV20-1 and TRBJ1-5; D is undetermined. The germline V and J ends were trimmed by 4 bases and 2 bases, with 9 bases remaining between them. The CDR3 sequence is 13 residues long. Germline V gene data show CDR1 as DFQATT and CDR2 as SNEGSKA (reference sequence). The CDR3 DNA reads as TGCAGTGCTAAAACGACGGGCAATCAGCCCCAGCATTTT. Translated, it gives CSAKTTGNQPQHF.

The chain recombines TRBV2 with TRBJ1-5; weak D call: TRBD1 (5 bases). V was pared by 6 bases and J by 6 bases, with 15 bases between. Per germline, CDR1 SNHLY and CDR2 FYNNEI. This CDR3 region has 14 residues. The CDR3 region is CASRERGGVQPQHF. CDR3 nucleotides: TGTGCCAGCAGGGAAAGGGGCGGGGTTCAGCCCCAGCATTTT.

This clonotype was detected once. One junction end disagrees with the germline gene, perhaps due to a read error. CDR3 loop: CTSHLTSGSGEQFF. DNA of the CDR3: TGTACCAGCCACCTGACTAGCGGGAGTGGTGAGCAGTTCTTC. The V call is TRBV6-2 or TRBV6-3, the J call TRBJ2-1; 12 nucleotides match TRBD2. Germline CDR1 MNHEY, CDR2 SVGEGT. CDR3 length equals 14 residues.

This clonotype occurred many times. The chain couples TRBV6-1 to TRBJ2-5; D may be TRBD1 (5 bases). The germline V and J ends were trimmed by 6 bases and 4 bases, with 12 bases remaining between them. The V gene's germline CDR1 is MNHNS and CDR2 SASEGT. The CDR3 is made up of 13 amino acids. CDR3 nucleotide sequence: TGTGCCAGCAGCCTTACGACAGTAGAGACCCAGTACTTC. Residues: CASSLTTVETQYF.

This chain uses TRBV5-1 with TRBJ1-2; 7 nucleotides line up with TRBD1. CDR3 size: 15 residues. The V gene end was trimmed by 0 bases and the J gene end by 8 bases; junction bases not matched to a gene: 10. The germline V gene has CDR1 SGHRS and CDR2 YFSETQ. The CDR3 spells CASSLGDSRAEGYTF. The CDR3 nucleotides are TGCGCCAGCAGCTTGGGGGACAGCCGGGCGGAAGGCTACACCTTC. Combining the CDR3 with reference TRBV5-1 and TRBJ1-2 gives the whole variable domain KAGVTQTPRYLIKTRGQQVTLSCSPISGHRSVSWYQQTPGQGLQFLFEYFSETQRNKGNFPGRFSGRQFSNSRSEMNVSTLELGDSALYLCASSLGDSRAEGYTFGSGTRLTVV.